This TCR beta chain is drawn from a study of blood T cell repertoires in COVID-19. Overall study context: Sources were T cells, B-cell-depleted T cells, or PBMCs; the material itself was cDNA or gDNA.

Everyone who took part was about 18 to 89 years old, and they came from about two dozen US areas. Clinical history reported by participants formed the basis on which cohorts were assigned. V was pared by 5 bases and J by 1 base, with 8 bases of the junction left unmatched. The CDR3 consists of 17 residues. Germline CDR1 is SEHNR and CDR2 is FQNEAQ (reference sequence). Per the authors' pipeline: Counts of nucleated cells, estimated from reference gene primer amplification, were obtained. The method was immunoSEQ multiplex PCR; TCRdb's version includes in-frame clones alone and lacks a portion of them. V and J calls and clone size come straight from that table; D and trimming were deduced from the DNA. The repertoire consists of about 310,000 clones, with around 84% occurring once and the leading ten covering approximately 1.9%.

The chain couples TRBV7-9 to TRBJ1-3; 10 nucleotides agree with TRBD1. The sequenced sample was PBMCs or T cells enriched from blood (not recorded which). The sequence was collected from a woman in her 30s who had been exposed to COVID-19. The CDR3: CASSPWDRGGSGNTIYF. CDR3 sequence (DNA): TGTGCCAGCAGCCCCTGGGACAGGGGAGGATCTGGAAACACCATATATTTT.